This TCR beta chain was sequenced during a study of T cell responses to AZD1222 COVID-19 vaccine. The study's findings and limits: Breadth and depth of Spike-specific TCRs rose after two AZD1222 doses. Only six people who got AZD1222 tested seropositive at baseline. CD4 TCRs covered the whole spike, strongest at regions 160-218 and 743-854.

CDR1 is LNHDA, CDR2 SQIVND, per germline (reference sequence). The CDR3 length is 15 residues. The V and J ends lost 0 bases and 7 bases respectively, with 12 bases between them. TCRdb's copy holds only in-frame clones and misses some; the assay was immunoSEQ multiplex PCR. This table has about 84,000 clones, 70% to 90% appearing once. Investigators merged groups given second doses at roughly 4 or roughly 12 weeks. As to this clone: Its cognate antigen is unknown.

The receptor comes from an adult who received the AZD1222 COVID-19 vaccine. This sequence joins TRBV19 and TRBJ2-2; D is unresolved. Specimen: peripheral blood, collected 28 days after the second AZD1222 dose. This CDR3 reads CASSIEYASSGELFF. CDR3 nucleotides: TGTGCCAGTAGTATAGAATATGCGTCCAGCGGGGAGCTGTTTTTT.